This T cell receptor beta chain was retrieved from a study of T cell repertoires in cytomegalovirus infection. About the research overall: In the study, CMV epitopes included recently identified HLA-C-restricted and well-studied HLA-B-restricted ones. Signatures in public TCR beta sequences pointed to both CMV infection and matching HLA type. Study observations and caveats: Predominance within the ex vivo response was attributable to HLA-C-restricted CMV-specific TCR beta clonotypes.

J gave up 2 bases and V 5 bases, and 0 bases lay outside the gene matches. The CDR3 has 14 amino acids. This clonotype was observed at least ten times. Antigen unknown. TCRdb processed the reads anew with MiXCR; each CDR3 protein has one entry. The table lists about 20,000 distinct CDR3 sequences, 42% of them singletons. Source: CD8+ T cells from cultured PBMCs, taken from culture after CMV antigen stimulation. This receptor was taken from a human donor in good health (CMV status not recorded). Some clones in this sample may be carry-over from other donors' samples. V and J are TRBV12-3 or TRBV12-4 and TRBJ2-6, with TRBD1 matching over 7 bases. The CDR3 region is CASSQGAGANVLTF. As DNA, the CDR3 is TGTGCCAGCAGTCAGGGGGCTGGGGCCAACGTCCTGACTTTC.